Below, 10 T cell receptor beta chains from the same sample are listed, as sequenced in a study of beta chain features in type 1 diabetes. Study-level results: Moderate yet significant TCRB CDR3 shortening was seen in Type 1 diabetes patients in all four CD4+ subsets.

Expressed TCRB transcripts were sequenced, since all the RNA that had been isolated was reverse transcribed. This table comes from immunoSEQ multiplex PCR, and its TCRdb copy is limited to in-frame clones, with some not included. The top ten hold more than 0.5% of the sample, which has some 160,000 clones, 8% to 8.5% seen once. What these receptors recognize is not known. Sequencing used central memory CD4+ T cells from blood. These TCRs come from a woman between 18 and 29 years old with type 1 diabetes.

The V call is TRBV28, the J call TRBJ2-7, with a weak D call TRBD2 (5 bases). Germline V gene sequence: CDR1 MDHEN, CDR2 SYDVKM. The CDR3 consists of 15 residues. The V gene lost 5 bases and the J gene lost 5 bases, with 19 bases spanning the gap. CDR3 in DNA: TGTGCCAGCAGTCCGTCCCGGGGAAGGGTGGACGAGCAGTACTTC. Its protein is CASSPSRGRVDEQYF.

The rearrangement uses TRBV5-4 and TRBJ2-7; 7 nucleotides agree with TRBD1. The V gene's germline CDR1 is SGHNT and CDR2 YYREEE (reference sequence). This CDR3 is 17 amino acids long. Trimming took 4 bases from V and 6 from J; bases not matched to a gene: 19. CDR3 in amino acids: CASSPNQGQAGRGEQYF. The CDR3 coding sequence is TGTGCCAGCAGCCCGAATCAAGGACAGGCCGGGCGCGGCGAGCAGTACTTC. The full variable domain, its missing parts supplied by reference TRBV5-4 and TRBJ2-7, is ETGVTQSPTHLIKTRGQQVTLRCSSQSGHNTVSWYQQALGQGPQFIFQYYREEENGRGNFPPRFSGLQFPNYSSELNVNALELDDSALYLCASSPNQGQAGRGEQYFGPGTRLTVT.

This clone was observed a few times. The sample holds other DNA sequences that translate to the same CDR3. The chain joins TRBV7-2 to TRBJ2-5, with D unclear. Trimming shortened V by 1 base and J by 5 bases, and 8 bases separated the two germline ends. The CDR3 is 13 residues long. Germline V gene data show CDR1 as SGHTA and CDR2 as FQGNSA. The CDR3 loop reads CASSLGSEETQYF. The CDR3 nucleotides read TGTGCCAGCAGCTTAGGGAGCGAGGAGACCCAGTACTTC. The full variable domain, rest sourced from reference TRBV7-2 and TRBJ2-5, is GAGVSQSPSNKVTEKGKDVELRCDPISGHTALYWYRQSLGQGLEFLIYFQGNSAPDKSGLPSDRFSAERTGGSVSTLTIQRTQQEDSAVYLCASSLGSEETQYFGPGTRLLVL.

The CDR3 loop reads CASSASEGRVFF. The CDR3 DNA sequence: TGTGCCAGCAGCGCCTCGGAGGGACGGGTTTTCTTT. J is TRBJ1-1 and V is TRBV9, with a weak D call TRBD1 (5 bases). This CDR3 is built from 12 residues. CDR1 and CDR2 (germline): SGDLS, YYNGEE. V dropped 3 bases and J dropped 13 bases, with 16 bases sitting between them.

The gene calls are TRBV2 and TRBJ1-5; possibly TRBD1 for D (5 bases). The germline V and J ends were trimmed by 4 bases and 3 bases, with 7 bases remaining between them. Germline V lookup: CDR1 SNHLY, CDR2 FYNNEI. The CDR3 contains 13 residues. CDR3 DNA sequence: TGTGCCAGCAGTGTAGGGGCCAATCAGCCCCAGCATTTT. It encodes CASSVGANQPQHF. The variable domain in full, completed from reference TRBV2 and TRBJ1-5, reads EPEVTQTPSHQVTQMGQEVILRCVPISNHLYFYWYRQILGQKVEFLVSFYNNEISEKSEIFDDQFSVERPDGSNFTLKIRSTKLEDSAMYFCASSVGANQPQHFGDGTRLSIL.

The chain links TRBV6-6 to TRBJ2-1; the match to TRBD1 covers 8 bases. CDR1 is MNHNY and CDR2 is SVGAGI in the germline V gene (reference sequence). The trim removed 5 bases at V and 7 bases at J, leaving 10 bases unmatched. This CDR3 is 15 amino acids long. The CDR3 reads CASSPGQGAQNEQFF. The CDR3 DNA follows: TGTGCCAGCAGTCCCGGACAGGGAGCCCAGAATGAGCAGTTCTTC.

This clone has just a few counts. The CDR3 sequence is CASRLISVRSYGYTF. For the CDR3, the DNA is TGTGCAAGTCGCTTAATCTCCGTCAGAAGCTATGGCTACACCTTC. This chain connects TRBV12-2 to TRBJ1-2; whether TRBD1, the table's D call, matches the DNA was not checked. TRBV12-2 is a listed pseudogene. The CDR3 totals 15 residues.

The V call is TRBV5-1, the J call TRBJ2-5, with D possibly being TRBD1 (6 bases). Between the trimmed V and J ends, which lost 3 bases and 5 bases, there was a span of 14 bases. The CDR3 consists of 14 residues. Looked up from germline, CDR1 is SGHRS and CDR2 is YFSETQ. This CDR3 reads CASSSAGQRETQYF. CDR3 bases: TGCGCCAGCAGCTCAGCAGGACAGCGGGAGACCCAGTACTTC.

V and J are TRBV5-1 and TRBJ2-1, with TRBD1 as a possible D gene (6 bases). There are 15 residues in the CDR3. Trimming stripped 6 bases from V and 6 bases from J, with 19 bases between. Germline values: CDR1 SGHRS, CDR2 YFSETQ. The DNA for the CDR3 is TGCGCCAGCACCTTTACAGGGTCCTTCAGCAATGAGCAGTTCTTC. Translated, it gives CASTFTGSFSNEQFF.

This chain joins TRBV19 and TRBJ1-5; D is perhaps TRBD1 (6 bases). The germline CDR1 and CDR2 sequences are LNHDA and SQIVND (reference sequence). V lost 3 bases to trimming and J lost 6 bases, with 12 bases between them. The CDR3 runs 14 residues. CDR3 nucleotide sequence: TGTGCCAGTAGTATTTGGGGGCGAGGTCAGCCCCAGCATTTT. Translation gives CASSIWGRGQPQHF.